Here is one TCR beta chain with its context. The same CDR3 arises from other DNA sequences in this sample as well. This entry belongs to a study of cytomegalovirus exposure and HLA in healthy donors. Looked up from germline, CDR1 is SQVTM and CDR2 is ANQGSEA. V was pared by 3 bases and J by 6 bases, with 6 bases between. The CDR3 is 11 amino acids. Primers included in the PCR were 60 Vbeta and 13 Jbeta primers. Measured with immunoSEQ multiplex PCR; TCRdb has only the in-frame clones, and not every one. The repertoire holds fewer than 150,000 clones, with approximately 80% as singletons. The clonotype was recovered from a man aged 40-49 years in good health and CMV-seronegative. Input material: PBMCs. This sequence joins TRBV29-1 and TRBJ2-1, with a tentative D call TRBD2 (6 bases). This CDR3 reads CSVEGGNEQFF. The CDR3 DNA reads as TGCAGCGTTGAGGGGGGCAATGAGCAGTTCTTC.